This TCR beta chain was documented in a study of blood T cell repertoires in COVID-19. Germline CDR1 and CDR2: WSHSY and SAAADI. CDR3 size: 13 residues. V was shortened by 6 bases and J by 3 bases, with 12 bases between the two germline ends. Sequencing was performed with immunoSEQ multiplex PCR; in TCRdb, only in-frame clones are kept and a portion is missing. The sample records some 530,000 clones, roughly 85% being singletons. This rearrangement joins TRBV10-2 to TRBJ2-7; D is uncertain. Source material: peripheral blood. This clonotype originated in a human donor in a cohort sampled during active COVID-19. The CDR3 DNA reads TGCGCCAGCAGGCGAGAAATTGACTACGAGCAGTACTTC. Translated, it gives CASRREIDYEQYF.